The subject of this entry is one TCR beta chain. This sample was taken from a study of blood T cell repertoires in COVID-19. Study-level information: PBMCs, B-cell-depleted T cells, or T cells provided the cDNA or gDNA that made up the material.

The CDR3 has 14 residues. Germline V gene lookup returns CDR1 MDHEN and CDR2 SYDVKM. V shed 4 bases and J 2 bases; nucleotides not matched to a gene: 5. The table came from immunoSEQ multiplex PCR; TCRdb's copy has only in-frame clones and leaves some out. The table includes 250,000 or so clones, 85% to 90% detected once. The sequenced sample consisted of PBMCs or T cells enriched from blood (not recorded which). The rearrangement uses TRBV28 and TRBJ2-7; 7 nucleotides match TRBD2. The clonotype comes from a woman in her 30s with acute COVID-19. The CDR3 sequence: CASSSLAVTYEQYF. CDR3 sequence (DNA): TGTGCCAGCAGTTCGCTAGCGGTGACCTACGAGCAGTACTTC.